This TCR beta chain was sequenced for a study of CD8+CD57+ T cells in acquired aplastic anemia. Findings and limits, study-wide: Common to patients and controls were twenty-nine CD8+ CDR3 sequences.

In regard to this clonotype: Its cognate antigen is unknown.

CDR3 and TCR beta VDJ profiling relied on genomic DNA as the template. Each CDR3 protein gets one entry after TCRdb re-called the reads with MiXCR. The sample holds roughly 200,000 distinct CDR3 sequences; approximately 60% are singletons and the top ten take approximately 30%. The sample comprised sorted CD4+, CD8+, or CD8+CD57+ T cells (not recorded which) from PBMCs. The clonotype originates from a human donor in good health.

Written as DNA, the CDR3 is TGTGCCAGCAGTGAATCTAGCGCCTCCTACAATGAGCAGTTCTTC. This gives the protein CASSESSASYNEQFF. The rearrangement joins TRBV25-1 to TRBJ2-1, with D perhaps TRBD2 (6 bases). This CDR3 comprises 15 residues. The germline V gene has CDR1 MGHDK and CDR2 SYGVNS. V was clipped by 1 base and J by 0 bases, with 7 bases between them.